This T cell receptor (beta chain) was recorded in a study of siplizumab effects on memory and regulatory T cells. Assay: immunoSEQ multiplex PCR; the TCRdb copy retains only in-frame clones and omits some. Of about 120,000 clones listed, roughly 92% were seen once; the top ten hold approximately 1.2%. Study results and limitations: Siplizumab led to significantly less abundant alloreactive sequences that could be traced back to unstimulated CD4+ memory cells.

Germline V gene sequence: CDR1 GTSNPN, CDR2 SVGIG (reference sequence). Trimming took off 0 bases at V and 2 bases at J, with 14 bases between the two ends. The length of the CDR3 is 15 residues. In regard to this clone: Its matching antigen is unknown.

The specimen sequenced was CD4+ T cells sorted from blood. This chain uses TRBV30 with TRBJ2-7; weak D call: TRBD1 (5 bases). This sequence originates from a human donor in good health. CDR3 region: CAWSVGPPATYEQYF. The CDR3 DNA reads as TGTGCCTGGAGTGTGGGGCCCCCCGCTACCTACGAGCAGTACTTC.